This entry lists 30 T cell receptor beta chains sequenced from one sample in a study of identical twins listed by TCRdb under 2016. The receptor library was made with 5' RACE. The reads were generated on an Illumina HiSeq 2000. TCRdb ran its own pipeline on the public reads, namely fastp trimming at Q25 and MiXCR clone calling, and kept in-frame beta chains. Each CDR3 protein gets just one entry, which takes the most common genes and DNA from the rows behind it. For this sample there are roughly 770,000 distinct CDR3 sequences; roughly 18% appear just once. The ten largest account for roughly 13% of the sample. The data also belong to a second study, concerning T cells expressing NK-cell markers.

The sequenced sample was PBMCs. The receptor set was obtained from a woman in her late teens or twenties in good health.

CDR3 in DNA: TGCAGCGACTGGGGGGACTATGGCTACACCTTC. This sequence encodes CSDWGDYGYTF. The chain couples TRBV29-1 to TRBJ1-2, with D possibly matching TRBD1 (5 bases). CDR3 length: 11 amino acids. V lost 7 bases to trimming and J lost 3 bases, with 9 bases between them. Germline V lookup: CDR1 SQVTM, CDR2 ANQGSEA. Variable domain in full (rest from reference TRBV29-1 and TRBJ1-2): SAVISQKPSRDICQRGTSLTIQCQVDSQVTMMFWYRQQPGQSLTLIATANQGSEATYESGFVIDKFPISRPNLTFSTLTVSNMSPEDSSIYLCSDWGDYGYTFGSGTRLTVV.

This clonotype was seen a few times. The rearrangement links TRBV12-3 or TRBV12-4 to TRBJ2-5; D is uncertain. The CDR3 is 14 residues long. V lost 2 bases and J lost 1, with 8 bases in between. CDR3 sequence (DNA): TGTGCCAGCAGTTTATGGCGGTTCCAAGAGACCCAGTACTTC. Translation: CASSLWRFQETQYF.

Only a few counts were recorded for this clonotype. The chain couples TRBV7-2 to TRBJ2-7, with unresolved D. V was pared by 6 bases and J by 2 bases, with 14 bases between. The CDR3 length is 14 residues. CDR1 is SGHTA and CDR2 is FQGNSA in the germline V gene. CDR3 sequence: CASSFTTHAYEQYF. The CDR3 DNA reads TGTGCCAGCAGTTTTACTACTCACGCCTACGAGCAGTACTTC.

Only a few counts were recorded for this clonotype. The chain has TRBV6-2 or TRBV6-3 and TRBJ1-1; unclear D gene. The CDR3 spans 17 residues. Trimming stripped 0 bases from V and 5 bases from J, with 19 bases between. CDR1 is MNHEY and CDR2 is SVGEGT in the germline V gene. As DNA, the CDR3 is TGTGCCAGCAGTTACTCGAGCTGGGTGACGGGAACGACTGAAGCTTTCTTT. Translated: CASSYSSWVTGTTEAFF.

V and J are TRBV19 and TRBJ2-7; TRBD1 might be the D (6 bases). The V gene lost 4 bases and the J gene lost 11 bases, with 18 bases spanning the gap. There are 13 residues in the CDR3. Germline loops: CDR1 LNHDA, CDR2 SQIVND (reference sequence). This CDR3 reads CASSKNRGEGEYF. The DNA for the CDR3 is TGTGCCAGTAGTAAGAATAGGGGAGAGGGGGAGTACTTC.

V and J are TRBV6-5 and TRBJ2-7, with D possibly being TRBD2 (5 bases). The germline CDR1 and CDR2 sequences are MNHEY and SVGAGI. The CDR3 loop spans 17 amino acids. Trimming shortened V by 0 bases and J by 0 bases, and 15 bases separated the two germline ends. For the CDR3, the DNA is TGTGCCAGCAGTTACTCTCCCCCCGCGGGTGCCTCCTACGAGCAGTACTTC. Protein product: CASSYSPPAGASYEQYF.

The table lists this clonotype with a few counts. The chain combines TRBV10-3 with TRBJ2-7; D is unclear. Germline loops: CDR1 ENHRY, CDR2 SYGVKD. The CDR3 runs 15 residues. Trimming cost V 6 bases and J 0 bases, with 15 bases left between them. The CDR3 DNA sequence: TGTGCCATCAGACGTTTCGAGGCAGGCTCCTACGAGCAGTACTTC. It encodes CAIRRFEAGSYEQYF.

This clonotype was observed a few times. This chain joins TRBV30 and TRBJ2-7; maybe TRBD1 (6 bases). This CDR3 has 13 residues. The germline V gene encodes CDR1 GTSNPN and CDR2 SVGIG (reference sequence). V was shortened by 4 bases and J by 5 bases, with 15 bases between the two germline ends. CDR3 DNA sequence: TGTGCCTGGATGGGGGCAGGGGTCCACGAGCAGTACTTC. Its translation is CAWMGAGVHEQYF.

This clonotype was picked up many times. The chain is built from TRBV5-1 and TRBJ2-1; 8 bases line up with TRBD1. The CDR3 has 15 residues. Germline CDR1 is SGHRS and CDR2 is YFSETQ. The ends lost 1 base at V and 6 bases at J; junction bases unmatched: 6. The CDR3: CASSLPGQGSNEQFF. In DNA, the CDR3 is TGCGCCAGCAGCTTGCCTGGACAGGGTAGCAATGAGCAGTTCTTC.

This clonotype came up once. The chain has TRBV5-6 and TRBJ2-5, with TRBD2 as a possible D gene (8 bases). The germline CDR1 and CDR2 sequences are SGHDT and YYEEEE. V dropped 5 bases and J dropped 4 bases, with 21 bases sitting between them. This CDR3 region has 16 residues. In nucleotides, the CDR3 is TGTGCCAGCAGTAGCGGACTAGCAGGGGGGTCAGAGACCCAGTACTTC. Amino acid sequence: CASSSGLAGGSETQYF.

This sequence joins TRBV12-3 or TRBV12-4 and TRBJ2-7; the match to TRBD2 covers 8 bases. J gave up 5 bases and V 5 bases, and 14 bases lay outside the gene matches. CDR3 length equals 16 residues. Here the CDR3 DNA reads TGTGCCAGCAGTAGGGCGGGAAGCGGGAGTCAGCACGAGCAGTACTTC. Its translation is CASSRAGSGSQHEQYF.

The rearrangement uses TRBV5-1 and TRBJ1-2; D is unresolved. The ends were cut back, 4 bases at V and 4 bases at J, with 11 bases in the middle. The CDR3 is 13 residues long. Germline loops: CDR1 SGHRS, CDR2 YFSETQ. CDR3 sequence reads: CASSTDGSYGYTF. The DNA for the CDR3 is TGCGCCAGCAGCACCGACGGTAGCTATGGCTACACCTTC.

In this sample, this clonotype turned up a few times. The V gene is TRBV30, the J gene TRBJ2-7; the D gene could be TRBD1 or TRBD2 (5 bases each). Germline assignment: CDR1 GTSNPN and CDR2 SVGIG (reference sequence). This CDR3 is built from 13 residues. Trimming removed 0 bases from V and 7 bases from J, with 13 bases in between. The CDR3 bases are TGTGCCTGGAGTGTCGGGGCAGGGACGGAGCAGTACTTC. Its translation is CAWSVGAGTEQYF.

The J gene is TRBJ2-3, the V gene TRBV7-9, with D possibly TRBD1 on 5 matching bases. CDR1 and CDR2 from the germline V gene are SEHNR and FQNEAQ (reference sequence). CDR3 length: 13 residues. Trimming removed 10 bases at V and 9 bases at J, with 20 bases between. DNA for the CDR3: TGTGCCACCGAGCAGATAGGGGTCGGGACGCAGTATTTT. Encoded protein: CATEQIGVGTQYF.

This chain uses TRBV7-3 with TRBJ1-1; D might be TRBD1 (6 bases). V was clipped by 5 bases and J by 2 bases, with 18 bases between them. The CDR3 length is 16 residues. Germline V gene sequence: CDR1 SGHTA, CDR2 FQGTGA. In DNA, the CDR3 is TGTGCCAGCAGCGCAAACCCTGGGACATCCAACACTGAAGCTTTCTTT. The encoded protein is CASSANPGTSNTEAFF. Combining the CDR3 with reference TRBV7-3 and TRBJ1-1 gives the whole variable domain GAGVSQTPSNKVTEKGKYVELRCDPISGHTALYWYRQSLGQGPEFLIYFQGTGAADDSGLPNDRFFAVRPEGSVSTLKIQRTERGDSAVYLCASSANPGTSNTEAFFGQGTRLTVV.

The gene calls are TRBV4-2 and TRBJ1-5; 8 bases map to TRBD1. V lost 4 bases, J lost 6 bases, and 8 bases stayed unmatched. The CDR3 loop spans 15 amino acids. Germline V lookup: CDR1 LGHNA, CDR2 YNFKEQ. The CDR3 DNA is TGTGCCAGCAGCCGGGGCCAGGGGGCGAGTCAGCCCCAGCATTTT. This codes for CASSRGQGASQPQHF.

The V gene is TRBV20-1, the J gene TRBJ1-1; no reliable D call. CDR1 and CDR2 from the germline V gene are DFQATT and SNEGSKA (reference sequence). Trimming shortened V by 6 bases and J by 3 bases, and 14 bases separated the two germline ends. The CDR3 length is 13 residues. CDR3 region: CSAVSGLDTEAFF. CDR3 sequence (DNA): TGCAGTGCCGTTTCCGGGTTGGACACTGAAGCTTTCTTT.

This clonotype was found a few times. V usage is TRBV20-1 and J usage is TRBJ2-3; 12 bases map to TRBD2. This CDR3 contains 16 residues. The V segment lost 6 bases and the J segment 6 bases; nucleotides outside the gene matches: 13. The germline gives CDR1 DFQATT, CDR2 SNEGSKA (reference sequence). CDR3 residues: CSAPPSSGGVGDTQYF. CDR3 bases: TGCAGTGCCCCCCCCTCTAGCGGGGGGGTGGGGGATACGCAGTATTTT.

This clonotype was counted only a few times. This sequence joins TRBV11-2 and TRBJ2-3, with 10 nucleotides matching TRBD2. Germline-derived CDR1 and CDR2 are SGHAT and FQNNGV. The J segment lost 0 bases and the V segment lost 1 base, leaving 7 bases of the junction unmatched. The CDR3 runs 18 residues. The DNA of the CDR3 is TGTGCCAGCAGCTTAGGACTAGCGGGTTCCCCTAGCACAGATACGCAGTATTTT. Translated: CASSLGLAGSPSTDTQYF.

This clonotype was observed many times. The junction shows a germline mismatch at one end, possibly a read error. V is TRBV5-1 and J is TRBJ1-1; D is uncertain. Germline-derived CDR1 and CDR2 are SGHRS and YFSETQ. This CDR3 is built from 13 residues. CDR3 loop: CASSLWENTEAFF. The CDR3 region has the DNA TGTGCCAGCAGCTTGTGGGAGAACACTGAAGCTTTCTTT. The full variable domain, in which reference TRBV5-1 and TRBJ1-1 provide the parts outside the CDR3, is KAGVTQTPRYLIKTRGQQVTLSCSPISGHRSVSWYQQTPGQGLQFLFEYFSETQRNKGNFPGRFSGRQFSNSRSEMNVSTLELGDSALYLCASSLWENTEAFFGQGTRLTVV.

The chain is built from TRBV7-2 and TRBJ1-2, with D maybe TRBD1 (6 bases). Trimming pared 1 base from V and 8 bases from J, leaving 11 bases between. This CDR3 has 13 residues. Germline values: CDR1 SGHTA, CDR2 FQGNSA. The DNA for the CDR3 is TGTGCCAGCAGCTTAGTGGGGGGCGAAGGCTACACCTTC. Translated: CASSLVGGEGYTF.

This chain links TRBV29-1 with TRBJ2-1; D not resolved. Trimming shortened V by 4 bases and J by 2 bases, and 12 bases separated the two germline ends. From germline, CDR1 is SQVTM and CDR2 ANQGSEA. The CDR3 runs 14 residues. CDR3: CSVAKSQPYNEQFF. CDR3 in DNA: TGCAGCGTTGCAAAGTCCCAGCCCTACAATGAGCAGTTCTTC.

This clonotype was counted only a few times. The rearrangement uses TRBV20-1 and TRBJ2-5; TRBD2 matches at 10 bases. CDR1 and CDR2 from the germline V gene are DFQATT and SNEGSKA (reference sequence). The CDR3 loop spans 14 amino acids. CDR3 sequence: CSGRGLALRETQYF. In nucleotides, the CDR3 is TGCAGCGGGAGGGGACTAGCGCTCCGGGAGACCCAGTACTTC.

This chain connects TRBV30 to TRBJ2-3; D gene ambiguous. CDR1 is GTSNPN and CDR2 is SVGIG in the germline V gene (reference sequence). V was shortened by 0 bases and J by 5 bases, with 9 bases between the two germline ends. The CDR3 loop spans 13 amino acids. CDR3 in amino acids: CAWSVRWRDTQYF. The DNA of the CDR3 is TGTGCCTGGAGTGTAAGGTGGCGAGATACGCAGTATTTT.

The chain uses TRBV5-6 and TRBJ2-2; a weak D match, TRBD2 (5 bases). Germline loops: CDR1 SGHDT, CDR2 YYEEEE. The CDR3 totals 18 residues. Trimming took 9 bases from V and 3 from J, leaving 27 bases between them. The CDR3 sequence: CAIKSGPSTSLYTGELFF. The CDR3 region has the DNA TGTGCCATCAAATCCGGGCCTAGCACCTCGCTGTACACCGGGGAGCTGTTTTTT.

The CDR3 is CASSLGGRVYQFF. DNA for the CDR3: TGTGCCAGCAGTCTGGGGGGCAGGGTGTACCAGTTCTTC. The V call is TRBV5-5, the J call TRBJ2-1; D is possibly TRBD1 or TRBD2 (6 bases each). In germline, CDR1 is SGHKS, CDR2 YYEKEE (reference sequence). CDR3 length: 13 amino acids. With 5 bases removed from V and 13 bases from J, the gap between germline ends came to 19 bases.

This clonotype was counted many times. This rearrangement joins TRBV27 to TRBJ2-1; TRBD2 is a possible D gene (7 bases). The V end lost 4 bases, the J end lost 4 bases, and 23 bases lay between the germline ends. The length of the CDR3 is 18 residues. Germline V gene sequence: CDR1 MNHEY, CDR2 SMNVEV (reference sequence). The CDR3 reads CASSSLMGGGPPYNEQFF. The CDR3 DNA is TGTGCCAGCAGTTCCCTAATGGGAGGGGGTCCCCCTTACAATGAGCAGTTCTTC.

The V gene is TRBV18, the J gene TRBJ2-2, with D possibly called TRBD1 or TRBD2 (5 bases each). Germline V gene data show CDR1 as KGHSH and CDR2 as LQKENI. With 0 bases removed from V and 3 bases from J, the gap between germline ends came to 11 bases. The CDR3 is made up of 16 amino acids. CDR3 region: CASSPPGRTYTGELFF. As DNA, the CDR3 is TGTGCCAGCTCACCACCGGGACGGACCTACACCGGGGAGCTGTTTTTT.

This clonotype was counted only a few times. This chain joins TRBV6-2 or TRBV6-3 and TRBJ2-7, with D perhaps matching TRBD1 (6 bases). This CDR3 is built from 13 residues. Germline V gene lookup returns CDR1 MNHEY and CDR2 SVGEGT. Trimming took 5 bases from V and 3 from J, leaving 11 bases between them. CDR3 loop: CASSRGHDYEQYF. The CDR3 coding sequence is TGTGCCAGCAGTAGGGGACATGACTACGAGCAGTACTTC.

This clonotype was observed a few times. The rearrangement joins TRBV20-1 to TRBJ1-3; D gene unclear. The CDR3 runs 14 residues. Germline V gene sequence: CDR1 DFQATT, CDR2 SNEGSKA (reference sequence). Trimming stripped 2 bases from V and 4 bases from J, with 12 bases between. CDR3 DNA: TGCAGTGCTAGAATGTCTCTGCTCGGAAACACCATATATTTT. Its translation is CSARMSLLGNTIYF.